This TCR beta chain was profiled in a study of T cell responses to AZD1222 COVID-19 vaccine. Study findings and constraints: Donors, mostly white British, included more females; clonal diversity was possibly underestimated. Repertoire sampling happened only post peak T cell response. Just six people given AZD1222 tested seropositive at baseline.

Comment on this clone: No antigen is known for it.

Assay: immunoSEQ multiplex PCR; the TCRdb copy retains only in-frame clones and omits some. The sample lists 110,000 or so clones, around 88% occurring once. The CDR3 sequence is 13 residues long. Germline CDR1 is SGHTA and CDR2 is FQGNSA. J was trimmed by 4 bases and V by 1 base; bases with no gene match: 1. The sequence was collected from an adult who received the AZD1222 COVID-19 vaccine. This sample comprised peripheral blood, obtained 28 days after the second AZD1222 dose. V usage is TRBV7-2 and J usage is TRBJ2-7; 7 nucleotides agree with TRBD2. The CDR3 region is CASSLGLAYEQYF. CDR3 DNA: TGTGCCAGCAGCTTAGGACTAGCATACGAGCAGTACTTC.